A single sample is the source of the 21 T cell receptor beta chains below, sequenced in a study of blood T cell repertoires in COVID-19. The protocol was immunoSEQ multiplex PCR, while the TCRdb copy is restricted to in-frame clones and leaves out a portion. The sample holds some 180,000 clones, around 90% seen once. What was sequenced was peripheral blood. Receptors were obtained from a man between 35 and 55 years old with acute or convalescent COVID-19.

The gene calls are TRBV6-5 and TRBJ1-5; TRBD1 matches at 7 bases. With V trimmed by 7 bases and J by 2 bases, 5 bases remained unmatched. CDR3 length: 14 amino acids. Germline assignment: CDR1 MNHEY and CDR2 SVGAGI. The CDR3 DNA follows: TGTGCCAGCAAAACAACAGGGGGCAATCAGCCCCAGCATTTT. As protein: CASKTTGGNQPQHF.

The CDR3 sequence is CASSLVGGYSYEQYF. The CDR3 DNA follows: TGCGCCAGCAGCTTGGTGGGAGGGTACTCCTACGAGCAGTACTTC. The gene calls are TRBV5-1 and TRBJ2-7, with 7 bases identical to TRBD2. Germline assignment: CDR1 SGHRS and CDR2 YFSETQ. The CDR3 has 15 residues. The J segment lost 0 bases and the V segment lost 0 bases, leaving 3 bases of the junction unmatched.

The CDR3 loop is CASRTGGAVDEQYF. CDR3 nucleotides: TGCGCCAGCAGAACCGGGGGAGCGGTAGACGAGCAGTACTTC. V and J are TRBV5-1 and TRBJ2-7; D may be TRBD2 (6 bases). The germline CDR1 and CDR2 sequences are SGHRS and YFSETQ. The ends were cut back, 5 bases at V and 5 bases at J, with 17 bases in the middle. This CDR3 is built from 14 residues.

This clone was picked up a small number of times. The chain couples TRBV3-1 (or the pseudogene TRBV3-2) to TRBJ1-2, with 9 bases lining up with TRBD1. Trimming cost V 7 bases and J 0 bases; bases outside gene matches: 3. The CDR3 runs 14 residues. From germline, CDR1 is LGHDT and CDR2 YNNKEL (reference sequence). The CDR3 sequence: CASTRTGANYGYTF. As DNA, the CDR3 is TGTGCCAGCACCCGGACAGGGGCTAACTATGGCTACACCTTC.

The chain links TRBV5-5 to TRBJ2-2; 14 nucleotides line up with TRBD2. Germline CDR1 SGHKS, CDR2 YYEKEE (reference sequence). The V gene end was trimmed by 4 bases and the J gene end by 3 bases; junction bases not matched to a gene: 5. The CDR3 contains 17 residues. The CDR3 sequence: CASSPGLAGGYTGELFF. CDR3 DNA: TGTGCCAGCAGCCCCGGACTAGCGGGGGGCTACACCGGGGAGCTGTTTTTT.

This rearrangement joins TRBV5-1 to TRBJ1-1, with D unclear. The ends were cut back, 4 bases at V and 2 bases at J, with 18 bases in the middle. CDR1 is SGHRS and CDR2 is YFSETQ in the germline V gene. The CDR3 covers 16 residues. CDR3 region: CASSRPEEGINTEAFF. CDR3 sequence (DNA): TGCGCCAGCAGCCGACCGGAGGAAGGGATAAACACTGAAGCTTTCTTT.

The chain recombines TRBV7-3 with TRBJ2-3; D ambiguous. This CDR3 comprises 12 residues. Between the trimmed V and J ends, which lost 5 bases and 7 bases, there was a span of 10 bases. Germline values: CDR1 SGHTA, CDR2 FQGTGA. The CDR3 coding sequence is TGTGCCAGCAGCCTCAACGGTTATACGCAGTATTTT. It codes for CASSLNGYTQYF.

The CDR3 here is CASTRRGEQYF. The CDR3 coding sequence is TGTGCCAGCACACGGAGGGGCGAGCAGTACTTC. This chain uses TRBV6-5 with TRBJ2-7, with D maybe TRBD2 (6 bases). The V end was cut by 7 bases, the J end by 6 bases, with 10 bases between. This CDR3 region has 11 residues. Germline loops: CDR1 MNHEY, CDR2 SVGAGI.

This clone was picked up one time. This rearrangement joins TRBV10-2 to TRBJ1-5; tentative D call: TRBD1 (6 bases). V lost 6 bases, J lost 3 bases, and 21 bases lay in between. CDR3 size: 17 residues. CDR1 is WSHSY, CDR2 SAAADI, per germline. DNA of the CDR3: TGCGCCAGCAGCGACTTGGGCGGGGGGCGGATCAATCAGCCCCAGCATTTT. It encodes CASSDLGGGRINQPQHF.

The V gene is TRBV6-4, the J gene TRBJ1-2; possible D gene TRBD1, 6 bases. The CDR3 has 15 amino acids. Trimming took 5 bases from V and 1 from J, leaving 14 bases between them. In germline, CDR1 is MRHNA, CDR2 SNTAGT. This chain's CDR3 is CASSPDRTSNYGYTF. CDR3 nucleotides: TGTGCCAGCAGTCCCGACAGGACAAGTAACTATGGCTACACCTTC.

V usage is TRBV11-3 and J usage is TRBJ1-6, with D possibly being TRBD1 (6 bases). Germline V lookup: CDR1 SGHNT, CDR2 YENEEA. Trimming took 7 bases from V and 3 from J, leaving 19 bases between them. The CDR3 is 17 residues long. CDR3 nucleotide sequence: TGTGCCAGCATTCGAGAGGGGGAAGGGGACTATAATTCACCCCTCCACTTT. The encoded protein is CASIREGEGDYNSPLHF.

The count of this clone is one. As DNA, the CDR3 is TGTGCCAGTAGTATGAGGTCAGGGGCCGGGTCCGGCTATGGCTACACCTTC. Translating it yields CASSMRSGAGSGYGYTF. V is TRBV19 and J is TRBJ1-2, with D possibly TRBD1 on 6 matching bases. Trimming left V 3 bases short and J 4 bases short, with 21 bases between. Germline V gene lookup returns CDR1 LNHDA and CDR2 SQIVND (reference sequence). CDR3 size: 17 residues.

The rearrangement joins TRBV19 to TRBJ2-6; the match to TRBD1 covers 10 bases. CDR1 is LNHDA and CDR2 is SQIVND in the germline V gene (reference sequence). Trimming cost V 9 bases and J 0 bases; bases outside gene matches: 5. The CDR3 contains 16 residues. The CDR3 DNA reads as TGTGCCAGCTGGGACAGGGGACTCTCTGGGGCCAACGTCCTGACTTTC. Its translation is CASWDRGLSGANVLTF.

This chain uses TRBV18 with TRBJ2-4; D unclear. The CDR3 consists of 14 residues. Germline loops: CDR1 KGHSH, CDR2 LQKENI. Trimming pared 6 bases from V and 0 bases from J, leaving 9 bases between. For the CDR3, the DNA is TGTGCCAGCTCTGCTATGCTAGCCAAAAACATTCAGTACTTC. Amino acid sequence: CASSAMLAKNIQYF.

This clone has a single count. The chain carries TRBV7-9 and TRBJ1-2, with D possibly matching TRBD1 (6 bases). Trimming cost V 5 bases and J 7 bases, with 11 bases left between them. The CDR3 length is 12 residues. The V gene's germline CDR1 is SEHNR and CDR2 FQNEAQ (reference sequence). CDR3 bases: TGTGCCAGCAGCGTGACCAGGGGTGGCTACACCTTC. Translating gives CASSVTRGGYTF.

This clone was found a few times. The V call is TRBV5-1, the J call TRBJ2-1, with D maybe TRBD2 (5 bases). V was clipped by 4 bases and J by 7 bases, with 18 bases between them. This CDR3 comprises 15 residues. The germline V gene encodes CDR1 SGHRS and CDR2 YFSETQ. The CDR3 sequence: CASSPAAVGENEQFF. The CDR3 nucleotides are TGCGCCAGCAGCCCAGCAGCCGTGGGAGAGAATGAGCAGTTCTTC.

This chain connects TRBV18 to TRBJ2-5; the D gene is possibly TRBD2 (5 bases). The V gene's germline CDR1 is KGHSH and CDR2 LQKENI. The CDR3 has 15 residues. V shed 3 bases and J shed 2 bases, with 13 bases lying between them. As DNA, the CDR3 is TGTGCCAGCTCACCCCCAGGCGGGCAGCAAGAGACCCAGTACTTC. This translates into CASSPPGGQQETQYF.

The chain combines TRBV28 with TRBJ1-6; 9 bases agree with TRBD1. From germline, CDR1 is MDHEN and CDR2 SYDVKM. V was pared by 6 bases and J by 9 bases, with 12 bases of the junction left unmatched. The CDR3 contains 16 residues. The CDR3 DNA follows: TGTGCCAGCAGCAAGACGGGGGGACAGGGAAGTTCACCCCTCCACTTT. This codes for CASSKTGGQGSSPLHF.

The chain uses TRBV10-3 and TRBJ2-1; 10 bases are a match to TRBD1. The V gene's germline CDR1 is ENHRY and CDR2 SYGVKD. V lost 8 bases and J lost 4; bases outside the gene matches: 5. The CDR3 sequence is 14 residues long. The CDR3 sequence is CAISGQGTYNEQFF. Written as DNA, the CDR3 is TGTGCCATCTCGGGACAGGGGACTTACAATGAGCAGTTCTTC.

The rearrangement uses TRBV4-2 and TRBJ2-2, with D maybe TRBD2 (6 bases). Germline CDR1 reads LGHNA; CDR2 reads YNFKEQ. The CDR3 loop spans 17 amino acids. Between the trimmed V and J ends, which lost 3 bases and 0 bases, there was a span of 14 bases. The CDR3 region is CASSQSRDFANTGELFF. CDR3 coding DNA: TGTGCCAGCAGCCAGTCCCGGGACTTCGCGAACACCGGGGAGCTGTTTTTT.

The CDR3 region is CASSQNQNPSTDTQYF. CDR3 DNA sequence: TGTGCCAGCAGTCAAAACCAGAACCCCAGCACAGATACGCAGTATTTT. The V and J genes are TRBV2 and TRBJ2-3; D ambiguous. The CDR3 spans 16 residues. In germline, CDR1 is SNHLY, CDR2 FYNNEI. Trimming pared 5 bases from V and 0 bases from J, leaving 15 bases between.